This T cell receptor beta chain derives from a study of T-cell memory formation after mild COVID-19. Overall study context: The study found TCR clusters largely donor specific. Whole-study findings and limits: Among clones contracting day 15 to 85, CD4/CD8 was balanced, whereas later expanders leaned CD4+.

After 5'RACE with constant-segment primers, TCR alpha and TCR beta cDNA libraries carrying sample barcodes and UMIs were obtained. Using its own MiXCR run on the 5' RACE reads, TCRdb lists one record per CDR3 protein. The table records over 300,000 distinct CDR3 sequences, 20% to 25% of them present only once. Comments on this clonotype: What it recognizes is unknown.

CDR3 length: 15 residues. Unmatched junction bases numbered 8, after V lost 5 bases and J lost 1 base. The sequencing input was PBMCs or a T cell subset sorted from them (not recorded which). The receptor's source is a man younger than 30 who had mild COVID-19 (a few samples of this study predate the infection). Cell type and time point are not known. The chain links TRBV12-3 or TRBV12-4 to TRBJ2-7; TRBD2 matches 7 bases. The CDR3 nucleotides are TGTGCCAGCAGTGCCCCGGCGCGGGGGTCCTACGAGCAGTACTTC. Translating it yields CASSAPARGSYEQYF.